This entry features one TCR beta chain sequence. This sample was taken from a study of blood T cell repertoires in COVID-19. Looking at the study overall: Samples representing acute and convalescent COVID-19 were sourced from the United States, Italy and Spain. Nucleic acid was either cDNA or gDNA, and it came from T cells, B-cell-depleted T cells, or PBMCs.

In the study's own analysis: The authors estimated nucleated cell counts from reference gene primer amplification. Repertoires were generated with immunoSEQ multiplex PCR, while TCRdb's copy carries only in-frame clones and drops some. V and J calls and clone size are given by that table; D and trimming were obtained from the DNA. The sample has 25,000 to 30,000 clones; 70% to 90% are singletons. V lost 7 bases, J lost 4 bases, and 15 bases lay in between. The length of the CDR3 is 14 residues. Germline V gives CDR1 SNHLY, CDR2 FYNNEI. The rearrangement joins TRBV2 to TRBJ2-3; D gene uncertain. This TCR was recovered from a human donor in a cohort sampled during active COVID-19. The specimen sequenced was peripheral blood. The CDR3 DNA reads as TGTGCCAGCACTGCCGGTGGTTCGGCAGATACGCAGTATTTT. Its translation is CASTAGGSADTQYF.